Following are 15 T cell receptor delta chains from one sample sequenced in a study of γδ T cells in repeated Plasmodium falciparum infection. Flow sorting of PBMC yielded separate Vgamma9/Vdelta2+ and Vdelta2-negative gammadelta T cell populations for bulk repertoire analysis. TCRdb reanalysed the multiplex PCR reads via CATT. The sample includes roughly 93,000 delta-chain clones, around 1.4% of them seen just once. The sample comprised gamma-delta T cells from blood. Receptors were obtained from a pool of human donors (malaria-infected and uninfected, not separated).

About this clone itself: TCRdb shows a much larger clone's protein in place of this DNA's translation, and the two differ at residue 10, likely through a read error; the protein shown is translated from the DNA. The genes are TRDV1 and TRDJ1, with D possibly being TRDD3 (6 bases). CDR3 size: 18 residues. V was clipped by 0 bases and J by 2 bases, with 19 bases between them. Germline CDR1 is TSWWSYY and CDR2 is QGS. CDR3 nucleotides: TGTGCTCTTGGGGAACTTTCAGTCATGGTGGATACAACCGATAAACTCATCTTT. This encodes CALGELSVMVDTTDKLIF.

This clone showed up many times. This sequence is one base from a far larger clone and is likely a read error. The identical CDR3 is also encoded by other nucleotide sequences in the sample. The chain links TRDV2 to TRDJ1; 7 bases are a match to TRDD3. The J gene, missing from TCRdb, was assigned here through DNA to germline matching. The germline CDR1 and CDR2 sequences are GEAIGNYY and EKD. The CDR3 is 16 amino acids. J gave up 5 bases and V 4 bases, and 15 bases lay outside the gene matches. CDR3 sequence reads: CACEPAAKWGRDKLIF. CDR3 bases: TGTGCCTGTGAACCAGCGGCCAAATGGGGGAGAGATAAACTCATCTTT.

On this clone: The TCRdb protein, from a much larger clone, departs from this DNA's translation at residue 11, likely by read error; the protein shown derives from the DNA. This chain connects TRDV1 to TRDJ1, with D possibly being TRDD2 or TRDD3 (6 bases each). Here the J gene came from matching the DNA to germline, since TCRdb omits it. The CDR3 is made up of 22 amino acids. Germline CDR1 is TSWWSYY and CDR2 is QGS. The CDR3 reads CAIGEPRPSIPYWESYTDKLIF. As DNA, the CDR3 is TGTGCTATTGGGGAGCCTCGGCCTTCCATACCTTACTGGGAATCCTACACCGATAAACTCATCTTT.

Note on this clone: With a far larger clone one base away, a read error is the likely cause. Within the sample, other DNA sequences also encode this same CDR3. The chain joins TRDV1 to TRDJ1; no clear D gene. Germline matching of the DNA provided the J gene here, since TCRdb leaves it blank. Per the germline V gene, CDR1 is TSWWSYY and CDR2 is QGS. This CDR3 spans 15 amino acids. The CDR3: CALGLSPTATVKLIF. CDR3 DNA sequence: TGTGCTCTTGGGCTTAGCCCCACCGCCACCGTTAAACTCATCTTT.

This clone was counted at least ten times. This likely traces to a read error, being one base from a far larger clone. The same CDR3 also results from other DNA sequences found in this sample. The rearrangement links TRDV2 to TRDJ1; tentatively, D is TRDD3 (5 bases). Because TCRdb records no J gene, it was assigned here through a match of the DNA to germline. The CDR3 length is 14 residues. V was shortened by 7 bases and J by 0 bases, with 14 bases between the two germline ends. Germline V CDR1 and CDR2: GEAIGNYY, EKD. CDR3 loop: CACDPLGYTDKLIF. The CDR3 DNA is TGTGCCTGCGACCCCTTGGGGTACACCGATAAACTCATCTTT.

This clone is judged medium-sized. This sequence joins TRDV2 and TRDJ3; 8 bases are a match to TRDD3. Germline assignment: CDR1 GEAIGNYY and CDR2 EKD. The CDR3 extends over 19 amino acids. The ends lost 0 bases at V and 0 bases at J; junction bases unmatched: 6. The CDR3 reads CACDTPGILSSWDTRQMFF. CDR3 coding DNA: TGTGCCTGTGACACCCCGGGGATACTGAGCTCCTGGGACACCCGACAGATGTTTTTC.

This clone has a handful of counts. Given a far larger clone just one base away, this is likely a sequencing read error. Distinct nucleotide sequences in the sample also encode this CDR3. The J gene is uncalled and the V gene is TRDV1; the table's D call TRDD3 went unverified against the DNA. Germline values: CDR1 TSWWSYY, CDR2 QGS. The CDR3 loop spans 21 amino acids. Here the CDR3 DNA reads TGTGCTCTTGGGCCCTTCAGGCCCTGGGGGATACCCGCACGGTACACCGATAAACTTATCTTT. This gives the protein CALGPFRPWGIPARYTDKLIF.

This clone came up a few times. The chain joins TRDV1 to TRDJ1; weak D call: TRDD3 (6 bases). The J gene is absent in TCRdb and was assigned here via DNA matching to germline. The germline V gene encodes CDR1 TSWWSYY and CDR2 QGS. Deletions cut 4 bases from V and 0 bases from J, with 18 bases between. The CDR3 is made up of 17 amino acids. Here the CDR3 DNA reads TGTGCTCTTGGGGTTTGGGTGGGGGGGTCCAACACCGATAAACTCATCTTT. This sequence encodes CALGVWVGGSNTDKLIF.

With respect to this clone: A far larger clone differs by one base, so this is likely a read error. Other DNA variants within this sample encode the same CDR3. The chain links TRDV2 to TRDJ1, with 7 bases matching TRDD3. The CDR3 covers 15 residues. Germline V gene data show CDR1 as GEAIGNYY and CDR2 as EKD. J gave up 7 bases and V 0 bases, and 10 bases lay outside the gene matches. DNA for the CDR3: TGTGCCTGTGACACCCTGGGGGGTTCCAGGGGTAAACTCATCTTT. Protein sequence: CACDTLGGSRGKLIF.

As to this clone: The TCRdb record carries a much larger clone's protein, which differs from this DNA's translation at residue 6; a read error is the likely cause, and the protein listed here is the DNA translation. CDR3 sequence: CALGATGGKLIF. Here the CDR3 DNA reads TGTGCTCTTGGGGCTACAGGGGGTAAACTCATCTTT. The chain combines TRDV1 with TRDJ1; the D gene is possibly TRDD3 (5 bases). Trimming stripped 4 bases from V and 7 bases from J, with 10 bases between. Germline V lookup: CDR1 TSWWSYY, CDR2 QGS. The CDR3 length is 12 residues.

This clone occurred a few times. TCRdb attributes to this sequence the protein of a much larger clone, which differs from the DNA translation at residue 8; a read error is likely, and the protein displayed is translated from the DNA. V is TRDV1 and J is TRDJ1; D not resolved. The CDR3 totals 12 residues. V was clipped by 1 base and J by 8 bases, with 8 bases between them. Germline CDR1 reads TSWWSYY; CDR2 reads QGS. CDR3 region: CALGERGDKLIF. In nucleotides, the CDR3 is TGTGCTCTTGGGGAACGGGGCGACAAACTCATCTTT.

Turning to this clone: One base separates it from a far larger clone, so it is likely a read error. Other nucleotide sequences from this sample produce the same CDR3. The chain carries TRDV1 and TRDJ1, with 7 bases identical to TRDD3. Germline matching of the DNA provided the J gene here, since TCRdb leaves it blank. Per germline, CDR1 TSWWSYY and CDR2 QGS. The CDR3 loop spans 19 amino acids. The CDR3 region has the DNA TGCGCTCTTGGGGAACTAGAATGGTCGGTTAAGGGGGATCCCGATAAACTCATCTTT. Translated: CALGELEWSVKGDPDKLIF.

Notes on this clone: The translation of this DNA and the TCRdb protein of a much larger clone differ at residue 14, probably owing to a read error; the protein shown here is translated from the DNA. The chain recombines TRDV2 with TRDJ2, with 12 bases matching TRDD3. TCRdb gives no J gene; it was assigned here by matching the DNA to germline. Germline V gene sequence: CDR1 GEAIGNYY, CDR2 EKD. CDR3 length: 22 residues. The V gene end was trimmed by 0 bases and the J gene end by 2 bases; junction bases not matched to a gene: 18. CDR3 region: CACDTGEKGTGGYRRLTAQLFF. CDR3 in DNA: TGTGCCTGTGACACCGGGGAAAAGGGTACTGGGGGATACAGGAGGTTGACAGCACAACTCTTCTTT.

Remarks on this clone: Translating this DNA gives a protein that differs at residue 15 from the TCRdb one, which belongs to a much larger clone; a read error is likely, and the protein shown is this translation. The J gene is TRDJ1, the V gene TRDV1; TRDD3 is a possible D gene (6 bases). TCRdb gives no J gene; it was assigned here by matching the DNA to germline. CDR1 TSWWSYY and CDR2 QGS come from the germline V gene. Trimming removed 4 bases from V and 2 bases from J, with 41 bases in between. CDR3 length equals 24 residues. Here the CDR3 DNA reads TGTGCTCTTGGGGTCCGTGGCCCCCCGGCCCTGAACTACTGGGACCTTAAGGGGACCGATAAACTCATCTTT. Translating it yields CALGVRGPPALNYWDLKGTDKLIF.

Turning to this clone: A much larger clone lies a single base off, so this may be a read error. Other nucleotide sequences from this sample produce the same CDR3. The V call is TRDV1, the J call TRDJ1; D not certain. V lost 2 bases and J 5 bases, leaving 18 bases between the germline ends. The CDR3 is 16 residues long. CDR1 is TSWWSYY, CDR2 QGS, per germline. CDR3: CALGETFLDPGDKLIF. The CDR3 nucleotides are TGTGCTCTTGGGGAAACGTTTTTAGATCCGGGGGATAAACTCATCTTT.